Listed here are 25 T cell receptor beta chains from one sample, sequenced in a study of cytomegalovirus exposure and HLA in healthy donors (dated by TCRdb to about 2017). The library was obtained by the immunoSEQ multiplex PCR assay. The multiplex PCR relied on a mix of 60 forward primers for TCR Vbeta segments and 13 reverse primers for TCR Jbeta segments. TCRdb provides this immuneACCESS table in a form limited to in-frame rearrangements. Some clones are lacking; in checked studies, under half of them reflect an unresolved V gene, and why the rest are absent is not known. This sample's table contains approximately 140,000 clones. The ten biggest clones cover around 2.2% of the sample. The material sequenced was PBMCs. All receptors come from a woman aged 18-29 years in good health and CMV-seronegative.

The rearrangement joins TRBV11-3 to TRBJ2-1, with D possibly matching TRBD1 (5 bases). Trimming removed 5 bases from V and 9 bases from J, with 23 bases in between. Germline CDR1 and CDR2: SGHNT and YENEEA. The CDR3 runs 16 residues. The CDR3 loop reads CASSPQNRTIQAEQFF. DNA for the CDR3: TGTGCCAGCAGCCCCCAGAACCGGACGATACAGGCTGAGCAGTTCTTC.

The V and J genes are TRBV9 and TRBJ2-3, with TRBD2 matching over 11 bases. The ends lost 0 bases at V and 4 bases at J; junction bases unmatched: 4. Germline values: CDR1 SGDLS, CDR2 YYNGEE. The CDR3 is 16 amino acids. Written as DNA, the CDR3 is TGTGCCAGCAGCGTAGGCGTAGCGGGAGGGCCAGATACGCAGTATTTT. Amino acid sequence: CASSVGVAGGPDTQYF.

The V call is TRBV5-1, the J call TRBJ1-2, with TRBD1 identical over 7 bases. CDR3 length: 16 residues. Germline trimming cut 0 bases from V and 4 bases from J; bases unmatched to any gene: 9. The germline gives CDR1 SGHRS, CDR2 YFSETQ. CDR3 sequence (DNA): TGCGCCAGCAGCTTGGGGTCGACAGGGAATGGCTATGGCTACACCTTC. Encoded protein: CASSLGSTGNGYGYTF.

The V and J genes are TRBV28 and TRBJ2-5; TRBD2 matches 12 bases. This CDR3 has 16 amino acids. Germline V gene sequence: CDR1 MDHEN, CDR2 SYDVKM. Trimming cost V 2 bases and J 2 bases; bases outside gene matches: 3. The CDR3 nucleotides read TGTGCCAGCAGTTTAGGAGGACTAGCGGGGCAAGAGACCCAGTACTTC. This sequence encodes CASSLGGLAGQETQYF.

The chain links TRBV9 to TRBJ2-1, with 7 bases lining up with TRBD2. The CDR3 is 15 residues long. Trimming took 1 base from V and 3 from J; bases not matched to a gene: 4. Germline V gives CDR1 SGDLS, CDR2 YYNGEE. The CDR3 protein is CASSVTGGSYNEQFF. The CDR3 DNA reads TGTGCCAGCAGCGTAACGGGAGGTAGCTACAATGAGCAGTTCTTC. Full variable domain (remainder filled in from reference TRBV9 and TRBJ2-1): DSGVTQTPKHLITATGQRVTLRCSPRSGDLSVYWYQQSLDQGLQFLIQYYNGEERAKGNILERFSAQQFPDLHSELNLSSLELGDSALYFCASSVTGGSYNEQFFGPGTRLTVL.

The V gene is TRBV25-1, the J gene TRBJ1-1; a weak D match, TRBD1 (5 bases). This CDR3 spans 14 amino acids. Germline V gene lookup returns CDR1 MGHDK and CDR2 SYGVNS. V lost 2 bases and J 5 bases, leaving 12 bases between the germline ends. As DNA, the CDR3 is TGTGCCAGCAGTGAAGGGGGGGGACGAACTGAAGCTTTCTTT. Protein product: CASSEGGGRTEAFF.

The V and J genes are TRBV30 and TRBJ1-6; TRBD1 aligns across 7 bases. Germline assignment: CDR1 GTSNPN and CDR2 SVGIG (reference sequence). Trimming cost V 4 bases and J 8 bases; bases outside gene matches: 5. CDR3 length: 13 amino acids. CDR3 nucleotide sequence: TGTGCCTGGAAGGGGGCCGAAGATTCACCCCTCCACTTT. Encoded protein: CAWKGAEDSPLHF.

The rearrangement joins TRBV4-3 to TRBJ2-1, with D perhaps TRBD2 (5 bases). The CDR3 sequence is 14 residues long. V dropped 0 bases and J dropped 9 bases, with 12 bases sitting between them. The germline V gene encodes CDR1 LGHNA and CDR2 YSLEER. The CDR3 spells CASSQDSPSTEQFF. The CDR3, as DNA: TGCGCCAGCAGCCAAGATTCCCCTAGCACTGAGCAGTTCTTC.

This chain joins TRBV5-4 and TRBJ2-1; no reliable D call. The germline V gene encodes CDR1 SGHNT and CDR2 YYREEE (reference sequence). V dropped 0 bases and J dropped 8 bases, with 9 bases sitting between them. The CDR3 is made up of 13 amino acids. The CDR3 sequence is CASSLVPADEQFF. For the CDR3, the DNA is TGTGCCAGCAGCTTGGTGCCGGCGGATGAGCAGTTCTTC.

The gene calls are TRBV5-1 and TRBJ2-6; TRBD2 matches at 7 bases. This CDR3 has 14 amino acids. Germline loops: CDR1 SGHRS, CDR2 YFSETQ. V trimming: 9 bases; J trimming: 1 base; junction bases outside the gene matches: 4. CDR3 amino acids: CATREGSGANVLTF. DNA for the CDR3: TGCGCCACCAGGGAGGGATCTGGGGCCAACGTCCTGACTTTC. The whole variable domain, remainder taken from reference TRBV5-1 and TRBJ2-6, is KAGVTQTPRYLIKTRGQQVTLSCSPISGHRSVSWYQQTPGQGLQFLFEYFSETQRNKGNFPGRFSGRQFSNSRSEMNVSTLELGDSALYLCATREGSGANVLTFGAGSRLTVL.

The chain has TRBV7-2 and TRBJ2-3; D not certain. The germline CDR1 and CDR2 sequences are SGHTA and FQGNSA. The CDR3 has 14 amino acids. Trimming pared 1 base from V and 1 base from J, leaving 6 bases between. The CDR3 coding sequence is TGTGCCAGCAGCTTAGATCATGGCACAGATACGCAGTATTTT. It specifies CASSLDHGTDTQYF.

DNA for the CDR3: TGTGCCAGCAGCTTCAAAGCCTTGGGCAATCAGCCCCAGCATTTT. Encoded protein: CASSFKALGNQPQHF. J is TRBJ1-5 and V is TRBV7-2; D call uncertain. Per the germline V gene, CDR1 is SGHTA and CDR2 is FQGNSA. Trimming left V 3 bases short and J 2 bases short, with 11 bases between. CDR3 length: 15 residues.

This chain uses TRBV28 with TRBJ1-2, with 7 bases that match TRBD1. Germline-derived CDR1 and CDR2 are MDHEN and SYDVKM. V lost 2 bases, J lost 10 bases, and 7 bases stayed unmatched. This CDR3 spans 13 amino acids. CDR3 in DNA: TGTGCCAGCAGTTTACCGGTGGGACAGCACTACACCTTC. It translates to CASSLPVGQHYTF.

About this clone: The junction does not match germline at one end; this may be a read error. The CDR3 spells CASSFGTGEGF. CDR3 nucleotides: TGTGCCAGCAGCTTTGGGACAGGGGAAGGTTTC. This chain connects TRBV7-9 to TRBJ1-2, with TRBD1 matching over 10 bases. CDR1 is SEHNR, CDR2 FQNEAQ, per germline (reference sequence). The CDR3 covers 11 residues. Together with reference TRBV7-9 and TRBJ1-2, the CDR3 gives the full variable domain: DTGVSQNPRHKITKRGQNVTFRCDPISEHNRLYWYRQTLGQGPEFLTYFQNEAQLEKSRLLSDRFSAERPKGSFSTLEIQRTEQGDSAMYLCASSFGTGEGFGSGTRLTVV.

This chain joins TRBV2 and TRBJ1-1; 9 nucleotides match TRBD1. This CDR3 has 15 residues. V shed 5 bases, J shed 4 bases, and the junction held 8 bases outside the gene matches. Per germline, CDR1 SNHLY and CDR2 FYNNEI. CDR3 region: CASSKDTGGGTEAFF. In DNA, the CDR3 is TGTGCCAGCAGTAAAGATACAGGGGGCGGCACTGAAGCTTTCTTT.

In nucleotides, the CDR3 is TGTGCCAGCAGCTGGAGCGGGGGCCCCGATACGCAGTATTTT. Its protein product is CASSWSGGPDTQYF. The rearrangement joins TRBV7-2 to TRBJ2-3; the match to TRBD2 covers 8 bases. Germline values: CDR1 SGHTA, CDR2 FQGNSA. This CDR3 contains 14 residues. After removal of 4 bases from V and 6 bases from J, the junction contained 6 bases not matched to a gene.

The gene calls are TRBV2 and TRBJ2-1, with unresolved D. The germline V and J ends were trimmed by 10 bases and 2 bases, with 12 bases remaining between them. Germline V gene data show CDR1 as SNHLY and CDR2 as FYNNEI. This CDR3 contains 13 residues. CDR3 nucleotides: TGTGCCACCCAGGATACCCCCTACAATGAGCAGTTCTTC. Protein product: CATQDTPYNEQFF. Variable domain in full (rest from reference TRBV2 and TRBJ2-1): EPEVTQTPSHQVTQMGQEVILRCVPISNHLYFYWYRQILGQKVEFLVSFYNNEISEKSEIFDDQFSVERPDGSNFTLKIRSTKLEDSAMYFCATQDTPYNEQFFGPGTRLTVL.

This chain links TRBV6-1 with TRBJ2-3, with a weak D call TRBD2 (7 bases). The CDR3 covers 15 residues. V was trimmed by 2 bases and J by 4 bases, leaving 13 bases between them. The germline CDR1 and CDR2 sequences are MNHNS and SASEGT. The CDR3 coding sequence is TGTGCCAGCAGTGAATTCGGGGGGCTATCAGATACGCAGTATTTT. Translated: CASSEFGGLSDTQYF.

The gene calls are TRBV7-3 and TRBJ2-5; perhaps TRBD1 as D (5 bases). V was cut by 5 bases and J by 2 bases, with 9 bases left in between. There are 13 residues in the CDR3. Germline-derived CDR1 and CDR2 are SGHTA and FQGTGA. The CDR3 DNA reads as TGTGCCAGCAGCCTAGACAGACAAGAGACCCAGTACTTC. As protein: CASSLDRQETQYF.

CDR3: CASSPGQFTEAFF. DNA for the CDR3: TGTGCCAGCAGCCCCGGACAGTTCACTGAAGCTTTCTTT. The V gene is TRBV7-3, the J gene TRBJ1-1; possibly TRBD1 for D (6 bases). From germline, CDR1 is SGHTA and CDR2 FQGTGA. CDR3 length: 13 residues. Trimming pared 5 bases from V and 4 bases from J, leaving 11 bases between.

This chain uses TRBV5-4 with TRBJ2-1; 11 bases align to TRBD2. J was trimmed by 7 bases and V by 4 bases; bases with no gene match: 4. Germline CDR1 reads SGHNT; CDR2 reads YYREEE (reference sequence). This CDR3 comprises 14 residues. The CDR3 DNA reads TGTGCCAGCAGCAAGGCTAGCGGGAGGAATGAGCAGTTCTTC. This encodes CASSKASGRNEQFF.

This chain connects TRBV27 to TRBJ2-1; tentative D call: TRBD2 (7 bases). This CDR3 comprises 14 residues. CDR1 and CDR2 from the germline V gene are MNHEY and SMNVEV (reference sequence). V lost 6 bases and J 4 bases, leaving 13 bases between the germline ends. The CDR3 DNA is TGTGCCAGCAGAGGGGAGGGGGAATACAATGAGCAGTTCTTC. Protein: CASRGEGEYNEQFF.

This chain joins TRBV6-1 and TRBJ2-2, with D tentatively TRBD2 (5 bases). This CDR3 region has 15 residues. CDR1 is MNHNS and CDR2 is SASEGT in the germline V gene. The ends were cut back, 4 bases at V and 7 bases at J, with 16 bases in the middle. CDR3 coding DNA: TGTGCCAGCAGTGGGTTGGCAGACTACATCGGGGAGCTGTTTTTT. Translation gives CASSGLADYIGELFF.

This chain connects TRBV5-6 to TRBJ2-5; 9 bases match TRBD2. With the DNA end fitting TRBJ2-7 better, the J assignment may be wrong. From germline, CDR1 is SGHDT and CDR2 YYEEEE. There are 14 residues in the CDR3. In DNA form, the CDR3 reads TGTGCCAGCACCGCGGGGGGGGGTAGCTACGAGCAGTACTTC. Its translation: CASTAGGGSYEQYF.

CDR3 sequence reads: CASSEEVPGQGRLEQFF. CDR3 bases: TGTGCCAGCAGTGAAGAGGTCCCGGGACAGGGGCGGCTGGAGCAGTTCTTC. This sequence joins TRBV2 and TRBJ2-1; 10 nucleotides line up with TRBD1. The length of the CDR3 is 17 residues. The V gene's germline CDR1 is SNHLY and CDR2 FYNNEI. V shed 1 base, J shed 10 bases, and the junction held 13 bases outside the gene matches.